Each of the 20 T cell receptor beta chains below was sequenced from the same sample in a study of T cells after yellow fever vaccination (dated by TCRdb to between 2019 and 2020). The library was generated by 5' RACE. The sequencer was an Illumina HiSeq 2500. TCRdb itself trimmed the public reads at Q25 with fastp, ran MiXCR and retained productive beta chains. A single entry per CDR3 protein holds the most common genes and DNA from its merged rows. For this sample there are about 160,000 distinct CDR3 sequences; around 7.3% appear just once. The leading ten clones occupy 2.5% of the sample. This sample's treatment or condition label indicates: live attenuated yellow fever vaccine strain. Specimen: CD4+ T cells sorted from PBMCs, collected about 5 days after the first yellow fever vaccination. The source is a young man who received the YFV17D yellow fever vaccine.

This clonotype was counted only a few times. The chain recombines TRBV4-3 with TRBJ2-7; D is undetermined. Germline values: CDR1 LGHNA, CDR2 YSLEER. Trimming stripped 0 bases from V and 1 base from J, with 10 bases between. The CDR3 loop spans 15 amino acids. For the CDR3, the DNA is TGCGCCAGCAGCCAAGATGGATTACCATCCTACGAGCAGTACGTC. Its translation: CASSQDGLPSYEQYV.

In this sample, this clonotype turned up a few times. Here the CDR3 reads CATSPGRNTDTQYF. Here the CDR3 DNA reads TGTGCCACCAGCCCGGGACGGAACACAGATACGCAGTATTTT. The chain joins TRBV24-1 to TRBJ2-3, with D perhaps matching TRBD1 or TRBD2 (5 bases each). CDR1 KGHDR and CDR2 SFDVKD come from the germline V gene. Trimming pared 7 bases from V and 2 bases from J, leaving 12 bases between. CDR3 length equals 14 residues.

This clonotype was counted between two and nine times. The V call is TRBV5-1, the J call TRBJ1-4; no reliable D call. In germline, CDR1 is SGHRS, CDR2 YFSETQ. The germline V and J ends were trimmed by 1 base and 8 bases, with 18 bases remaining between them. The CDR3 runs 16 residues. CDR3 in amino acids: CASSLRYVGEGEKLFF. As DNA, the CDR3 is TGCGCCAGCAGCTTGAGATATGTCGGGGAAGGGGAAAAACTGTTTTTT. The full variable domain, completed using reference TRBV5-1 and TRBJ1-4, is KAGVTQTPRYLIKTRGQQVTLSCSPISGHRSVSWYQQTPGQGLQFLFEYFSETQRNKGNFPGRFSGRQFSNSRSEMNVSTLELGDSALYLCASSLRYVGEGEKLFFGSGTQLSVL.

This clonotype was counted between two and nine times. The chain employs TRBV12-3 or TRBV12-4 and TRBJ2-3; no reliable D call. The CDR3 has 13 residues. Trimming removed 5 bases at V and 5 bases at J, with 11 bases between. The CDR3 loop reads CASSGPRVDTQYF. The DNA for the CDR3 is TGTGCCAGCAGTGGCCCTCGGGTAGATACGCAGTATTTT.

This clonotype was detected many times. The chain has TRBV20-1 and TRBJ1-2; 10 nucleotides match TRBD1. The germline V gene has CDR1 DFQATT and CDR2 SNEGSKA (reference sequence). The CDR3 sequence is 13 residues long. V lost 3 bases, J lost 4 bases, and 2 bases stayed unmatched. CDR3 nucleotide sequence: TGCAGTGCTAGTGGGACAGGGGCCTATGGCTACACCTTC. This codes for CSASGTGAYGYTF.

Many counts were recorded for this clonotype. The rearrangement joins TRBV18 to TRBJ2-3, with D perhaps matching TRBD2 (5 bases). Trimming left V 0 bases short and J 6 bases short, with 7 bases between. In germline, CDR1 is KGHSH, CDR2 LQKENI. This CDR3 spans 13 amino acids. The CDR3 loop reads CASSPPSGDTQYF. As DNA, the CDR3 is TGTGCCAGCTCACCACCGTCGGGGGATACGCAGTATTTT.

This clonotype was recorded at least ten times. The chain links TRBV21-1 to TRBJ1-1. TRBV21-1 is labeled a pseudogene. This CDR3 comprises 11 residues. The CDR3 spells CASSKVSEAFF. Here the CDR3 DNA reads TGTGCCAGCAGCAAAGTCAGTGAAGCTTTCTTT.

Sample share makes this clonotype medium-sized. This rearrangement joins TRBV7-9 to TRBJ2-2; D may be TRBD2 (5 bases). The CDR3 extends over 15 amino acids. Deletions cut 5 bases from V and 5 bases from J, with 15 bases between. Germline-derived CDR1 and CDR2 are SEHNR and FQNEAQ (reference sequence). CDR3 region: CASSAQLSGTGELFF. The CDR3 nucleotides are TGTGCCAGCAGCGCCCAGTTATCGGGGACCGGGGAGCTGTTTTTT.

The table lists this clonotype with many counts. The V and J genes are TRBV18 and TRBJ2-7, with D possibly being TRBD1 (6 bases). Germline assignment: CDR1 KGHSH and CDR2 LQKENI. With 3 bases removed from V and 2 bases from J, the gap between germline ends came to 11 bases. The CDR3 runs to 14 residues. In nucleotides, the CDR3 is TGTGCCAGCTCACCTCGGCAGGGGACCTACGAGCAGTACGTC. It is translated as CASSPRQGTYEQYV.

This clonotype was found many times. The V gene is TRBV6-1, the J gene TRBJ2-7; TRBD1 agrees at 9 bases. V gave up 6 bases and J gave up 5 bases; unmatched junction bases: 8. The CDR3 is 14 residues long. CDR1 is MNHNS, CDR2 SASEGT, per germline. This CDR3 is CASSRQGEWDEQYV. CDR3 coding DNA: TGTGCCAGCAGCCGACAGGGGGAATGGGACGAGCAGTACGTC.

Many counts were recorded for this clonotype. This chain joins TRBV5-4 and TRBJ1-1; tentative D call: TRBD1 (5 bases). Germline V gene data show CDR1 as SGHNT and CDR2 as YYREEE (reference sequence). Between the trimmed V and J ends, which lost 3 bases and 0 bases, there was a span of 12 bases. This CDR3 is 15 amino acids long. CDR3 coding DNA: TGTGCCAGCAGCTGGGGCCCGGAATTGAACACTGAAGCTTTCTTT. Translating gives CASSWGPELNTEAFF.

This clonotype was counted only a few times. This chain uses TRBV6-1 with TRBJ2-3; the match to TRBD2 covers 9 bases. The CDR3 runs 15 residues. CDR1 and CDR2 (germline): MNHNS, SASEGT. The V and J ends lost 7 bases and 7 bases, in that order; junction bases with no gene match: 12. The CDR3 loop reads CASTKASGNLNTQYF. In nucleotides, the CDR3 is TGTGCCAGCACAAAGGCTAGCGGGAATCTAAATACGCAGTATTTT.

This clonotype was detected a few times. The chain combines TRBV12-3 or TRBV12-4 with TRBJ1-5, with D possibly matching TRBD1 (6 bases). V was cut by 0 bases and J by 2 bases, with 8 bases left in between. The CDR3 has 15 amino acids. In nucleotides, the CDR3 is TGTGCCAGCAGTTTAGCGGCAGGGGGCAATCAGCCCCAGCATTTT. It specifies CASSLAAGGNQPQHF.

This clonotype was detected ten times or more. The chain is built from TRBV6-2 or TRBV6-3 and TRBJ1-5; possibly TRBD1 for D (5 bases). The CDR3 length is 12 residues. The V end lost 7 bases, the J end lost 7 bases, and 11 bases lay between the germline ends. Germline V gives CDR1 MNHEY, CDR2 SVGEGT. CDR3 bases: TGTGCCAGCACCTCGGGGGGACAGCCCCAGCATTTT. This encodes CASTSGGQPQHF.

There are many counts of this clonotype. The CDR3 nucleotides read TGTGCCAGCAGGGACAGGGCCAGCTCCTATAATTCACCCCTCCACTTT. As protein: CASRDRASSYNSPLHF. The chain couples TRBV2 to TRBJ1-6, with 8 bases that match TRBD1. V was pared by 6 bases and J by 0 bases, with 4 bases of the junction left unmatched. The CDR3 totals 16 residues. Germline loops: CDR1 SNHLY, CDR2 FYNNEI.

This clonotype was recorded at least ten times. The chain employs TRBV3-1 and TRBJ2-7; D is possibly TRBD2 (5 bases). The CDR3 totals 16 residues. V gave up 6 bases and J gave up 3 bases, with 21 bases separating them. Germline CDR1 reads LGHDT; CDR2 reads YNNKEL (reference sequence). The CDR3 is CASSTSTEMVLYEQYF. CDR3 bases: TGTGCCAGCAGTACTAGTACGGAAATGGTCCTCTACGAGCAGTACTTC.

This clonotype was picked up many times. This chain uses TRBV25-1 with TRBJ2-3, with 10 nucleotides matching TRBD2. The V segment lost 4 bases and the J segment 0 bases; nucleotides outside the gene matches: 4. The CDR3 sequence is 16 residues long. From germline, CDR1 is MGHDK and CDR2 SYGVNS. In DNA form, the CDR3 reads TGTGCCAGCAGTGCCGGACTAGCGGAGAGCACAGATACGCAGTATTTT. Translation: CASSAGLAESTDTQYF.

V gene TRBV7-2 combines with J gene TRBJ2-7; D is unclear. The CDR3 loop spans 12 amino acids. Germline CDR1 SGHTA, CDR2 FQGNSA. V shed 2 bases and J shed 3 bases, with 5 bases lying between them. CDR3 region: CASSLSFYEQYF. In DNA form, the CDR3 reads TGTGCCAGCAGCTTAAGTTTCTACGAGCAGTACTTC.

This clonotype was observed at least ten times. The chain carries TRBV7-8 and TRBJ1-1; TRBD1 might be the D (6 bases). In germline, CDR1 is SGHVS, CDR2 FQNEAQ. The CDR3 extends over 15 amino acids. V lost 1 base and J 4 bases, leaving 13 bases between the germline ends. Written as DNA, the CDR3 is TGTGCCAGCAGCTTAGTCGGCAGGGGACTCACTGAAGCTTTCTTT. As protein: CASSLVGRGLTEAFF.

This clonotype was seen many times. The chain joins TRBV10-3 to TRBJ2-1; the D is unclear. CDR3 length: 14 residues. V was trimmed by 0 bases and J by 6 bases, leaving 9 bases between them. The germline gives CDR1 ENHRY, CDR2 SYGVKD. The CDR3 DNA reads as TGTGCCATCAGTGAGTCGGGCCTGACCAATGAGCAGTTCTTC. Translating gives CAISESGLTNEQFF.